This TCR beta chain emerged from a study of OX40 agonist ivuxolimab in advanced cancers. Method: immunoSEQ multiplex PCR; TCRdb's copy keeps in-frame clones and lacks some. The sample has roughly 100,000 clones; approximately 92% are singletons. The germline V gene has CDR1 MNHEY and CDR2 SMNVEV (reference sequence). The CDR3 extends over 12 amino acids. V lost 8 bases and J 4 bases, leaving 6 bases between the germline ends. Sequences were derived from CD4+ or CD8+ T cells sorted from blood, sampled in a trial of the OX40 agonist ivuxolimab. The TCR originated in an adult with an advanced solid tumor such as melanoma, head and neck, liver or kidney cancer. This rearrangement joins TRBV27 to TRBJ2-6; D is perhaps TRBD2 (5 bases). Written as DNA, the CDR3 is TGTGCCAGCTCGGGGGGGGCCAACGTCCTGACTTTC. Translating gives CASSGGANVLTF.